This TCR beta chain was observed in a study of blood T cell repertoires in COVID-19. Study as a whole: Specimens from acute and convalescent COVID-19 originated in the United States, Italy and Spain.

Seattle's enrolled individuals joined amid active infection and were then monitored longitudinally. After removal of 7 bases from V and 5 bases from J, the junction contained 5 bases not matched to a gene. The CDR3 is 12 residues long. CDR1 SQVTM and CDR2 ANQGSEA come from the germline V gene. Original methodology: Nucleated cell counts were estimated from reference gene primer amplification. Profiled with immunoSEQ multiplex PCR; TCRdb holds only in-frame clones, not every one. D and trimming come from the DNA, and the V and J calls and clone size come from that table. The repertoire holds about 150,000 clones, with around 85% as singletons.

The clonotype originates from a woman of 80 years or more with COVID-19, enrolled during active disease. Sequencing was carried out using peripheral blood. V usage is TRBV29-1 and J usage is TRBJ2-5, with 9 bases aligning to TRBD1. CDR3 sequence (DNA): TGCAGCGAAACAGGGGGCGAGGAGACCCAGTACTTC. Its protein product is CSETGGEETQYF. Looking up the rest from reference TRBV29-1 and TRBJ2-5 gives the full variable domain: SAVISQKPSRDICQRGTSLTIQCQVDSQVTMMFWYRQQPGQSLTLIATANQGSEATYESGFVIDKFPISRPNLTFSTLTVSNMSPEDSSIYLCSETGGEETQYFGPGTRLLVL.